Each of the 16 T cell receptor beta chains below was sequenced from the same sample in a study of cytomegalovirus exposure and HLA in healthy donors. Primers included in the PCR were 60 Vbeta and 13 Jbeta primers. Profiled with immunoSEQ multiplex PCR; TCRdb holds only in-frame clones, not every one. The data contain about 120,000 clones, 81% of them singletons. Sequencing was performed on PBMCs. These receptors all stem from a woman in her forties in good health and CMV-seronegative.

The gene calls are TRBV6-6 and TRBJ1-2; D is possibly TRBD1 (5 bases). The CDR3 is made up of 13 amino acids. Trimming pared 6 bases from V and 2 bases from J, leaving 10 bases between. Germline values: CDR1 MNHNY, CDR2 SVGAGI (reference sequence). In DNA form, the CDR3 reads TGTGCCAGCAGGGAAGGACAAAACTATGGCTACACCTTC. It codes for CASREGQNYGYTF.

The chain is built from TRBV7-9 and TRBJ2-3, with D perhaps TRBD1 (5 bases). Germline V CDR1 and CDR2: SEHNR, FQNEAQ (reference sequence). Trimming took off 4 bases at V and 4 bases at J, with 24 bases between the two ends. The CDR3 extends over 18 amino acids. The DNA of the CDR3 is TGTGCCAGCAGCTCTACAACCGAGACACAGGCCGGGTCAGATACGCAGTATTTT. As protein: CASSSTTETQAGSDTQYF.

The chain joins TRBV6-4 to TRBJ2-3; the D gene is possibly TRBD2 (5 bases). V was clipped by 4 bases and J by 2 bases, with 7 bases between them. Germline V lookup: CDR1 MRHNA, CDR2 SNTAGT. This CDR3 spans 13 amino acids. The CDR3 DNA follows: TGTGCCAGCAGTGCGGGGTACACAGATACGCAGTATTTT. This codes for CASSAGYTDTQYF.

This chain joins TRBV2 and TRBJ1-1; D is perhaps TRBD1 (5 bases). This CDR3 has 14 amino acids. V lost 4 bases and J 5 bases, leaving 14 bases between the germline ends. The germline CDR1 and CDR2 sequences are SNHLY and FYNNEI. In DNA form, the CDR3 reads TGTGCCAGCAGTGGTACATGGGGGGGGACTGAAGCTTTCTTT. It translates to CASSGTWGGTEAFF.

This clone was counted between two and nine times. This chain connects TRBV7-2 to TRBJ2-7; 8 bases agree with TRBD1. This CDR3 has 14 amino acids. Germline CDR1 and CDR2: SGHTA and FQGNSA. The V segment lost 1 base and the J segment 5 bases; nucleotides outside the gene matches: 4. CDR3 sequence reads: CASSLGDRPHEQYF. For the CDR3, the DNA is TGTGCCAGCAGCTTAGGGGACAGGCCCCACGAGCAGTACTTC.

The V call is TRBV27, the J call TRBJ2-7; 9 bases agree with TRBD2. V gave up 6 bases and J gave up 2 bases; unmatched junction bases: 11. In germline, CDR1 is MNHEY, CDR2 SMNVEV (reference sequence). The CDR3 extends over 16 amino acids. CDR3 coding DNA: TGTGCCAGCAGCACCCTGGCGACTAGCGGTCCCTACGAGCAGTACTTC. This translates into CASSTLATSGPYEQYF.

The chain employs TRBV6-5 and TRBJ2-7; 12 nucleotides line up with TRBD2. This CDR3 contains 15 residues. V shed 6 bases and J 5 bases; nucleotides not matched to a gene: 8. Germline CDR1 MNHEY, CDR2 SVGAGI. CDR3 region: CASRPRLAGANEQYF. The CDR3 DNA reads TGTGCCAGCAGACCCCGACTAGCGGGAGCAAACGAGCAGTACTTC.

This chain joins TRBV7-3 and TRBJ2-7; 8 positions agree with TRBD1. With V trimmed by 3 bases and J by 5 bases, 3 bases remained unmatched. The germline CDR1 and CDR2 sequences are SGHTA and FQGTGA. The CDR3 loop spans 13 amino acids. The CDR3 region is CASSLQGADEQYF. For the CDR3, the DNA is TGTGCCAGCAGCTTGCAGGGGGCGGACGAGCAGTACTTC.

V is TRBV18 and J is TRBJ1-2, with a weak D call TRBD1 (5 bases). The CDR3 sequence is 12 residues long. Germline assignment: CDR1 KGHSH and CDR2 LQKENI. V was pared by 3 bases and J by 8 bases, with 10 bases between. As DNA, the CDR3 is TGTGCCAGCTCACCCGACCGGGGGGGCTACACCTTC. Translating gives CASSPDRGGYTF.

The V and J genes are TRBV6-1 and TRBJ2-3; possibly TRBD1 for D (7 bases). This CDR3 is built from 13 residues. Between the trimmed V and J ends, which lost 6 bases and 4 bases, there was a span of 11 bases. The germline V gene has CDR1 MNHNS and CDR2 SASEGT. CDR3 loop: CASREGAADTQYF. The CDR3 bases are TGTGCCAGCAGGGAGGGGGCGGCAGATACGCAGTATTTT.

CDR3 bases: TGTGCCAGCAGGGGACTTTACAATGAGCAGTTCTTC. It is translated as CASRGLYNEQFF. The V call is TRBV25-1, the J call TRBJ2-1, with D tentatively TRBD2 (6 bases). With 6 bases removed from V and 4 bases from J, the gap between germline ends came to 7 bases. The CDR3 is made up of 12 amino acids. CDR1 MGHDK and CDR2 SYGVNS come from the germline V gene.

The V and J genes are TRBV9 and TRBJ2-1, with TRBD2 matching over 7 bases. The CDR3 has 18 residues. The ends lost 4 bases at V and 0 bases at J; junction bases unmatched: 13. Per the germline V gene, CDR1 is SGDLS and CDR2 is YYNGEE. CDR3: CASSPRGGTYSSYNEQFF. CDR3 nucleotides: TGTGCCAGCAGCCCCCGGGGAGGGACGTACAGCTCCTACAATGAGCAGTTCTTC.

The gene calls are TRBV18 and TRBJ2-5, with 8 positions matching TRBD1. From germline, CDR1 is KGHSH and CDR2 LQKENI. V shed 2 bases and J 5 bases; nucleotides not matched to a gene: 7. The CDR3 has 15 amino acids. The CDR3 loop reads CASSPGQGARETQYF. The CDR3 nucleotides are TGTGCCAGCTCACCAGGCCAGGGGGCGCGGGAGACCCAGTACTTC.

The V gene is TRBV29-1, the J gene TRBJ1-1; possibly TRBD1 for D (6 bases). CDR1 and CDR2 (germline): SQVTM, ANQGSEA. The CDR3 runs to 13 residues. Between the trimmed V and J ends, which lost 6 bases and 6 bases, there was a span of 17 bases. The CDR3 reads CSVLRGGTSEAFF. DNA for the CDR3: TGCAGCGTCCTAAGGGGGGGGACCTCTGAAGCTTTCTTT.

The chain couples TRBV5-4 to TRBJ1-4, with 7 bases matching TRBD1. CDR1 and CDR2 from the germline V gene are SGHNT and YYREEE (reference sequence). After removal of 3 bases from V and 4 bases from J, the junction contained 9 bases not matched to a gene. The length of the CDR3 is 16 residues. CDR3 loop: CASSSPTGQSNEKLFF. The CDR3 nucleotides are TGTGCCAGCAGCTCCCCGACGGGACAGAGTAATGAAAAACTGTTTTTT.

The chain links TRBV7-9 to TRBJ2-3; TRBD2 aligns across 12 bases. Germline V CDR1 and CDR2: SEHNR, FQNEAQ (reference sequence). Losses at the gene ends were 6 bases for V and 5 bases for J; bases not matched to a gene: 6. The CDR3 covers 15 residues. As DNA, the CDR3 is TGTGCCAGCAGAAAACTAGCGGGGGGACAAGATACGCAGTATTTT. Translation gives CASRKLAGGQDTQYF.